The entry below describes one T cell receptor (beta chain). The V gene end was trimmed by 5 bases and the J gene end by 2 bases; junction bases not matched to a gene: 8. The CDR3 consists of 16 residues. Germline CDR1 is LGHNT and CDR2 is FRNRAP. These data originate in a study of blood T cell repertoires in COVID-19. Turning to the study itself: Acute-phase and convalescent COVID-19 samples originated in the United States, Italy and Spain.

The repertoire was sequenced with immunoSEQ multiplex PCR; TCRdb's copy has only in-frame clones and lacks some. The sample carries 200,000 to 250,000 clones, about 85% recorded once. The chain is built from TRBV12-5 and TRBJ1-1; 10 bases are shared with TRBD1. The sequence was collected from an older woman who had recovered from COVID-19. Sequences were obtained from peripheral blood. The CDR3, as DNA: TGTGCTAGTGGTCTACGGGTGACAGGGGGCAACACTGAAGCTTTCTTT. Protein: CASGLRVTGGNTEAFF.